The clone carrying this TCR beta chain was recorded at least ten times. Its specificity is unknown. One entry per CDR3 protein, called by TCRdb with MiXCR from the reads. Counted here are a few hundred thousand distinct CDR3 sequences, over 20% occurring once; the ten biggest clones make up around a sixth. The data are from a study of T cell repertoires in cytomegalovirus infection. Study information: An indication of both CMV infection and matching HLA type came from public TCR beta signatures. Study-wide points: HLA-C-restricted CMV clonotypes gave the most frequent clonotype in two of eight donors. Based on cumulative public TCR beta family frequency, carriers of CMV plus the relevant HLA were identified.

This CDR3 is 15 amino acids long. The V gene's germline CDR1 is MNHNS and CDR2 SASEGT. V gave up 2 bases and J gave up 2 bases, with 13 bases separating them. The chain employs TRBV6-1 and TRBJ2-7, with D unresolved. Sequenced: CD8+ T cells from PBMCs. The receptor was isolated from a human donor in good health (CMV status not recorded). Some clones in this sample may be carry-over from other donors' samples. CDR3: CASSEPSGYTYEQYF. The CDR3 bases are TGTGCCAGCAGTGAACCATCCGGGTACACCTACGAGCAGTACTTC.